The 23 T cell receptor beta chains below were found in one sample sequenced in a study of early T cells in non-severe SARS-CoV-2 infection. TCRdb passed the 5' RACE reads through MiXCR, listing each CDR3 protein once. The table has 32,000 or so distinct CDR3 sequences, about 10% seen once. What was sequenced was whole blood. The origin of the receptors is an adult who was a healthcare worker with PCR-confirmed SARS-CoV-2 infection or an uninfected control (not recorded which).

This clonotype has ten or more counts. The chain is built from TRBV29-1 and TRBJ1-2, with TRBD1 as a possible D gene (5 bases). The CDR3 is 11 amino acids. Trimming took off 4 bases at V and 8 bases at J, with 11 bases between the two ends. Germline CDR1 is SQVTM and CDR2 is ANQGSEA. The CDR3 nucleotides read TGCAGCGTTGGGGGCTTCGAAGGCTACACCTTC. Amino acids: CSVGGFEGYTF.

The chain couples TRBV29-1 to TRBJ1-2; TRBD1 might be the D (6 bases). Trimming took off 6 bases at V and 3 bases at J, with 20 bases between the two ends. Germline V gives CDR1 SQVTM, CDR2 ANQGSEA. The CDR3 has 15 amino acids. The CDR3 DNA is TGCAGCGTACCGACAGGCTTTTCATTTTACTATGGCTACACCTTC. Translated: CSVPTGFSFYYGYTF.

CDR3 nucleotide sequence: TGTGCCAGCAGTCCCCGACCGAGCCAAGAGACCCAGTACTTC. Protein sequence: CASSPRPSQETQYF. The V gene is TRBV6-5, the J gene TRBJ2-5; D is uncertain. The CDR3 contains 14 residues. Trimming removed 5 bases at V and 1 base at J, with 11 bases between. The germline gives CDR1 MNHEY, CDR2 SVGAGI.

In its sample, this clonotype was seen many times. The chain couples TRBV7-6 to TRBJ2-2; D is ambiguous. The CDR3 consists of 21 residues. Germline V gene data show CDR1 as SGHVS and CDR2 as FNYEAQ. Trimming cost V 1 base and J 2 bases, with 26 bases left between them. CDR3 residues: CASSLGQDLLAWTANTGELFF. Here the CDR3 DNA reads TGTGCCAGCAGCTTAGGGCAGGATTTATTAGCCTGGACGGCCAACACCGGGGAGCTGTTTTTT. Filled out from reference TRBV7-6 and TRBJ2-2, the complete variable domain reads GAGVSQSPRYKVTKRGQDVALRCDPISGHVSLYWYRQALGQGPEFLTYFNYEAQQDKSGLPNDRFSAERPEGSISTLTIQRTEQRDSAMYRCASSLGQDLLAWTANTGELFFGEGSRLTVL.

This clonotype showed up many times. This chain links TRBV5-1 with TRBJ1-3; D uncertain. Germline CDR1 SGHRS, CDR2 YFSETQ. The CDR3 is made up of 16 amino acids. V gave up 4 bases and J gave up 2 bases, with 16 bases separating them. Here the CDR3 reads CASSPDVRGAGNTIYF. The DNA for the CDR3 is TGCGCCAGCAGCCCGGATGTGCGCGGGGCTGGAAACACCATATATTTT.

This clonotype was counted many times. The rearrangement uses TRBV6-5 and TRBJ2-7; no reliable D call. Trimming pared 5 bases from V and 1 base from J, leaving 9 bases between. The CDR3 contains 13 residues. CDR1 is MNHEY, CDR2 SVGAGI, per germline. CDR3 amino acids: CASSPRRSYEQYF. DNA for the CDR3: TGTGCCAGCAGTCCCCGCCGGTCCTACGAGCAGTACTTC.

This clonotype was seen ten or more times. The rearrangement uses TRBV25-1 and TRBJ2-5; D is unclear. Germline-derived CDR1 and CDR2 are MGHDK and SYGVNS. V gave up 10 bases and J gave up 7 bases, with 13 bases separating them. The CDR3 is 11 amino acids. The CDR3 DNA reads TGTGCCACCACCCTCGGCGGGACCCAGTACTTC. Protein: CATTLGGTQYF.

This chain joins TRBV7-3 and TRBJ2-1; 8 nucleotides match TRBD1. The junction had 14 bases not matched to a gene; V was cut back by 5 bases and J by 8 bases. This CDR3 is built from 16 residues. Looked up from germline, CDR1 is SGHTA and CDR2 is FQGTGA. The DNA for the CDR3 is TGTGCCAGCAGCCCAAGGCCGGGACAGGTCACCCATGAGCAGTTCTTC. Its protein is CASSPRPGQVTHEQFF.

The V gene is TRBV7-2, the J gene TRBJ1-2, with TRBD1 as a possible D gene (5 bases). This CDR3 region has 13 residues. V was cut by 5 bases and J by 3 bases, with 10 bases left in between. Germline-derived CDR1 and CDR2 are SGHTA and FQGNSA. The CDR3 here is CASSPQGHYGYTF. In DNA, the CDR3 is TGTGCCAGCAGCCCCCAGGGTCACTATGGCTACACCTTC.

This clonotype has a count of ten or more. This chain uses TRBV5-6 with TRBJ1-1, with unresolved D. The CDR3 has 12 residues. The V gene lost 3 bases and the J gene lost 7 bases, with 10 bases spanning the gap. Germline-derived CDR1 and CDR2 are SGHDT and YYEEEE. The CDR3 sequence is CASSWNRGEAFF. The CDR3 coding sequence is TGTGCCAGCAGCTGGAACAGAGGTGAAGCTTTCTTT.

This clonotype ranks as medium-sized. This chain links TRBV7-8 with TRBJ2-3; D gene ambiguous. The CDR3 loop spans 16 amino acids. The germline V gene has CDR1 SGHVS and CDR2 FQNEAQ. Trimming pared 5 bases from V and 6 bases from J, leaving 21 bases between. CDR3 DNA: TGTGCCAGCAGCCCTCTAGTGGGTTCCACTATTGATACGCAGTATTTT. Amino acids: CASSPLVGSTIDTQYF.

The V call is TRBV10-2, the J call TRBJ2-4; 9 nucleotides match TRBD2. V gave up 9 bases and J gave up 6 bases; unmatched junction bases: 0. There are 11 residues in the CDR3. Germline V gene sequence: CDR1 WSHSY, CDR2 SAAADI. In DNA form, the CDR3 reads TGCGCCAGTAGCGGGAGAAACATTCAGTACTTC. Protein sequence: CASSGRNIQYF.

This clonotype was detected many times. J is TRBJ1-5 and V is TRBV6-2 or TRBV6-3, with D possibly TRBD1 on 6 matching bases. There are 14 residues in the CDR3. Trimming removed 8 bases at V and 0 bases at J, with 11 bases between. Germline V gives CDR1 MNHEY, CDR2 SVGEGT. The CDR3 spells CASAQGYSNQPQHF. DNA of the CDR3: TGTGCCAGCGCACAGGGTTATAGCAATCAGCCCCAGCATTTT.

Only a few counts were recorded for this clonotype. The gene calls are TRBV10-3 and TRBJ2-3, with 8 bases aligning to TRBD2. V dropped 10 bases and J dropped 6; count of bases not matched to a gene: 12. The germline CDR1 and CDR2 sequences are ENHRY and SYGVKD. CDR3 length: 14 amino acids. The CDR3 loop is CATTAGREFDTQYF. The CDR3 region has the DNA TGTGCCACGACCGCCGGGAGGGAGTTCGATACGCAGTATTTT.

This clonotype was recorded many times. V and J are TRBV3-2 and TRBJ1-6; the DNA was not used to check the table's D call, TRBD1. TRBV3-2 is an annotated pseudogene. CDR3 length equals 15 residues. The CDR3 is CASSQVDRGGSPLHF. CDR3 nucleotides: TGTGCCAGCAGCCAAGTTGACAGGGGAGGTTCACCCCTCCACTTT.

This clonotype was counted at least ten times. This chain uses TRBV29-1 with TRBJ1-2; perhaps TRBD1 as D (6 bases). This CDR3 has 13 residues. The V end was cut by 3 bases, the J end by 3 bases, with 11 bases between. Germline V lookup: CDR1 SQVTM, CDR2 ANQGSEA. The CDR3 sequence: CSVETTGYYGYTF. As DNA, the CDR3 is TGCAGCGTTGAGACCACAGGGTACTATGGCTACACCTTC.

This clonotype was observed many times. The J gene is TRBJ1-5, the V gene TRBV6-5; 9 bases match TRBD1. Germline V gives CDR1 MNHEY, CDR2 SVGAGI. CDR3 size: 14 residues. The junction had 15 bases not matched to a gene; V was cut back by 7 bases and J by 14 bases. The CDR3 DNA is TGTGCCAGCACCAGGACAGGGGATAATCAGCGGAAGCATTTT. The encoded protein is CASTRTGDNQRKHF.

In its sample, this clonotype was seen a few times. The rearrangement links TRBV15 to TRBJ2-2; weak D call: TRBD1 (5 bases). Deletions cut 5 bases from V and 3 bases from J, with 10 bases between. CDR1 and CDR2 (germline): LNHNV, YYDKDF (reference sequence). The CDR3 spans 14 residues. The CDR3 DNA follows: TGTGCCACCAGCCCGCAGGGTTACACCGGGGAGCTGTTTTTT. This encodes CATSPQGYTGELFF.

V is TRBV29-1 and J is TRBJ1-5; 10 bases match TRBD1. Germline CDR1 reads SQVTM; CDR2 reads ANQGSEA. The CDR3 totals 12 residues. J gave up 5 bases and V 8 bases, and 3 bases lay outside the gene matches. CDR3 protein: CSTGTGDQPQHF. The CDR3, as DNA: TGCAGCACCGGGACAGGGGATCAGCCCCAGCATTTT.

In this sample, this clonotype turned up many times. The chain links TRBV6-1 to TRBJ2-7; a possible D gene is TRBD1 (5 bases). The germline V gene has CDR1 MNHNS and CDR2 SASEGT. The CDR3 covers 15 residues. V lost 6 bases, J lost 3 bases, and 18 bases lay in between. CDR3 sequence (DNA): TGTGCCAGCAGAGCAGGGTGGCCGGCGAACTACGAGCAGTACTTC. Protein product: CASRAGWPANYEQYF.

There are a few counts of this clonotype. The V gene is TRBV2, the J gene TRBJ1-5; tentative D call: TRBD1 (5 bases). The length of the CDR3 is 12 residues. Germline loops: CDR1 SNHLY, CDR2 FYNNEI. V gave up 3 bases and J gave up 6 bases, with 6 bases separating them. DNA for the CDR3: TGTGCCAGCAGTGACAGGGCTCAGCCCCAGCATTTT. It specifies CASSDRAQPQHF.

There are a few counts of this clonotype. This sequence joins TRBV29-1 and TRBJ1-4; 7 bases map to TRBD1. With 7 bases clipped from V and 1 base from J, the junction kept 3 bases outside the gene matches. The CDR3 has 13 residues. Germline V gene data show CDR1 as SQVTM and CDR2 as ANQGSEA. The CDR3 loop is CSGYRGTNEKLFF. The CDR3 bases are TGCAGCGGTTACAGGGGAACTAATGAAAAACTGTTTTTT.

This clonotype was counted at least ten times. The chain combines TRBV10-3 with TRBJ1-6; 12 bases fit TRBD1. The CDR3 has 15 amino acids. V lost 8 bases, J lost 7 bases, and 6 bases stayed unmatched. Germline lookup yields CDR1 ENHRY and CDR2 SYGVKD. The CDR3 nucleotides read TGTGCCATCGCTTGGGGACAGGGGGCGAATTCACCCCTCCACTTT. Protein: CAIAWGQGANSPLHF.